Each of the 31 T cell receptor beta chains below was sequenced from the same sample in a study of Graves' ophthalmopathy and Graves' hyperthyroidism. The study amplified TCR beta CDR3 regions using RNA transcripts. RT-PCR in the first round used HTBI primers; a second-round multiplex PCR followed. MiXCR, applied by TCRdb to the multiplex PCR reads, yields one record per CDR3 protein. Here the sample spans a few hundred thousand distinct CDR3 sequences, approximately 15% being singletons. The sequenced material came from peripheral blood. All receptors derive from a woman aged 18 to 35 with stable Graves' hyperthyroidism.

The rearrangement uses TRBV24-1 and TRBJ1-5, with 8 bases aligning to TRBD1. Germline V gene sequence: CDR1 KGHDR, CDR2 SFDVKD. The J segment lost 2 bases and the V segment lost 3 bases, leaving 2 bases of the junction unmatched. The CDR3 contains 15 residues. CDR3 nucleotides: TGTGCCACCAGTGATGGACAGGGCGGCAATCAGCCCCAGCATTTT. Protein product: CATSDGQGGNQPQHF.

The rearrangement links TRBV4-2 to TRBJ2-6, with 7 bases fitting TRBD2. The V gene's germline CDR1 is LGHNA and CDR2 YNFKEQ. The CDR3 spans 20 residues. With 6 bases clipped from V and 0 bases from J, the junction kept 17 bases outside the gene matches. For the CDR3, the DNA is TGTGCCAGCAGACAACGGTCCGGGGGTGGCGGGAGCTCTGGGGCCAACGTCCTGACTTTC. Translating gives CASRQRSGGGGSSGANVLTF.

Many counts were recorded for this clonotype. As DNA, the CDR3 is TGTGCCAGCAGAGGACAGGGACCCTACGAGCAGTACTTC. This encodes CASRGQGPYEQYF. This chain connects TRBV6-2 or TRBV6-3 to TRBJ2-7, with 8 bases identical to TRBD1. Trimming at V came to 6 bases and at J to 2 bases, leaving 3 bases not matched to a gene. The CDR3 is made up of 13 amino acids. Germline V gene data show CDR1 as MNHEY and CDR2 as SVGEGT.

Many counts were recorded for this clonotype. The V and J genes are TRBV24-1 and TRBJ2-7, with TRBD2 matching 10 bases. CDR1 KGHDR and CDR2 SFDVKD come from the germline V gene. This CDR3 spans 18 amino acids. V dropped 3 bases and J dropped 5; count of bases not matched to a gene: 15. The CDR3, as DNA: TGTGCCACCAGTGATGGCCCACCTCAAGCGGGGGGGAAGCACGAGCAGTACTTC. It encodes CATSDGPPQAGGKHEQYF.

This clonotype has ten or more counts. CDR3 residues: CAIRPHRGGVGNTEAFF. CDR3 sequence (DNA): TGTGCCATCAGGCCCCACCGGGGAGGGGTGGGGAACACTGAAGCTTTCTTT. The chain employs TRBV10-3 and TRBJ1-1; the D gene is possibly TRBD1 (5 bases). V dropped 6 bases and J dropped 1 base, with 21 bases sitting between them. This CDR3 comprises 17 residues. CDR1 and CDR2 (germline): ENHRY, SYGVKD.

This chain joins TRBV19 and TRBJ1-1; 8 bases align to TRBD1. The CDR3 is made up of 14 amino acids. J lost 5 bases, V lost 7 bases, and 9 bases had no gene match. Looked up from germline, CDR1 is LNHDA and CDR2 is SQIVND (reference sequence). DNA of the CDR3: TGTGCCAGTAAACAGGGGGAGAGGTGGACTGAAGCTTTCTTT. This codes for CASKQGERWTEAFF.

This clonotype showed up many times. The V gene is TRBV12-3 or TRBV12-4, the J gene TRBJ1-5, with TRBD1 matching 7 bases. The junction had 6 bases not matched to a gene; V was cut back by 6 bases and J by 4 bases. This CDR3 spans 14 amino acids. CDR3 nucleotide sequence: TGTGCCAGCAGGGCCGGGACAGCTAATCAGCCCCAGCATTTT. Amino acids: CASRAGTANQPQHF.

The chain links TRBV11-3 to TRBJ1-3; D not resolved. Germline V gene data show CDR1 as SGHNT and CDR2 as YENEEA. This CDR3 is 13 amino acids long. V gave up 5 bases and J gave up 2 bases, with 7 bases separating them. Written as DNA, the CDR3 is TGTGCCAGCAGCGTTGACCCTGGAAACACCATATATTTT. As protein: CASSVDPGNTIYF.

At least ten counts were recorded for this clonotype. This chain connects TRBV19 to TRBJ2-2; 7 bases agree with TRBD1. The V and J ends lost 7 bases and 7 bases, in that order; junction bases with no gene match: 9. The CDR3 totals 14 residues. Germline CDR1 is LNHDA and CDR2 is SQIVND (reference sequence). The CDR3 region has the DNA TGTGCCAGTACAATACAGGGGATCGTCGGGGAGCTGTTTTTT. It specifies CASTIQGIVGELFF.

Ten or more counts support this clonotype. CDR3 sequence (DNA): TGTGCCAGTAGTAAGGGAAACCCAGGCACAGATACGCAGTATTTT. The encoded protein is CASSKGNPGTDTQYF. This rearrangement joins TRBV19 to TRBJ2-3, with no clear D. The germline V gene has CDR1 LNHDA and CDR2 SQIVND (reference sequence). This CDR3 region has 15 residues. Trimming cost V 4 bases and J 1 base, with 12 bases left between them.

This clonotype appeared many times. The chain recombines TRBV27 with TRBJ2-7; TRBD2 aligns across 7 bases. Germline V gives CDR1 MNHEY, CDR2 SMNVEV (reference sequence). Trimming removed 3 bases from V and 4 bases from J; junction bases left unmatched: 6. The CDR3 runs 14 residues. CDR3 amino acids: CASSFQRGIYEQYF. In DNA, the CDR3 is TGTGCCAGCAGTTTTCAGCGGGGTATTTACGAGCAGTACTTC.

The chain joins TRBV5-1 to TRBJ1-6; 7 bases match TRBD1. Trimming took 0 bases from V and 7 from J; bases not matched to a gene: 7. CDR3 length: 16 amino acids. CDR1 and CDR2 (germline): SGHRS, YFSETQ. Written as DNA, the CDR3 is TGCGCCAGCAGCTTGGACAGGGGCGCGAGGAATTCACCCCTCCACTTT. This encodes CASSLDRGARNSPLHF. The full variable domain, in which reference TRBV5-1 and TRBJ1-6 provide the parts outside the CDR3, is KAGVTQTPRYLIKTRGQQVTLSCSPISGHRSVSWYQQTPGQGLQFLFEYFSETQRNKGNFPGRFSGRQFSNSRSEMNVSTLELGDSALYLCASSLDRGARNSPLHFGNGTRLTVT.

This clonotype has a count of ten or more. The genes are TRBV7-2 and TRBJ2-5; TRBD2 agrees at 9 bases. This CDR3 spans 15 amino acids. J was trimmed by 5 bases and V by 5 bases; bases with no gene match: 9. The germline V gene encodes CDR1 SGHTA and CDR2 FQGNSA. The CDR3 here is CASSREAGGLETQYF. Written as DNA, the CDR3 is TGTGCCAGCAGCCGAGAAGCGGGGGGTTTGGAGACCCAGTACTTC.

This clonotype was detected many times. The chain recombines TRBV7-2 with TRBJ1-6, with TRBD1 matching over 7 bases. The germline V gene encodes CDR1 SGHTA and CDR2 FQGNSA. Trimming took 4 bases from V and 5 from J; bases not matched to a gene: 5. The CDR3 is 15 residues long. In nucleotides, the CDR3 is TGTGCCAGCAGCTCGCTAGGGACAGATAATTCACCCCTCCACTTT. Protein sequence: CASSSLGTDNSPLHF.

This clonotype has ten or more counts. The V and J genes are TRBV7-2 and TRBJ1-1, with 7 bases that match TRBD1. Germline CDR1 and CDR2: SGHTA and FQGNSA. This CDR3 is built from 15 residues. Trimming cost V 4 bases and J 9 bases; bases outside gene matches: 14. CDR3 coding DNA: TGTGCCAGCAGCTGGCCTGGCAGGGGGATCATTCAAGCTTTCTTT. Protein: CASSWPGRGIIQAFF.

This clonotype has at least ten counts. The genes are TRBV20-1 and TRBJ2-5; 8 bases align to TRBD2. The CDR3 spans 14 residues. With 5 bases clipped from V and 5 bases from J, the junction kept 10 bases outside the gene matches. In germline, CDR1 is DFQATT, CDR2 SNEGSKA (reference sequence). The DNA of the CDR3 is TGCAGTGCTGCCCCGACTAGCGTGGGGGAGACCCAGTACTTC. Its protein product is CSAAPTSVGETQYF.

This clonotype occurred many times. The genes are TRBV24-1 and TRBJ1-5; weak D call: TRBD1 (6 bases). This CDR3 contains 13 residues. The germline V and J ends were trimmed by 4 bases and 7 bases, with 10 bases remaining between them. The V gene's germline CDR1 is KGHDR and CDR2 SFDVKD. CDR3 nucleotide sequence: TGTGCCACCAGTGAAGGGGGTCGGCAGCCCCAGCATTTT. Encoded protein: CATSEGGRQPQHF.

This clonotype was found a few times. The chain joins TRBV6-1 to TRBJ2-5, with TRBD2 as a possible D gene (5 bases). CDR3 length: 14 amino acids. CDR1 and CDR2 (germline): MNHNS, SASEGT. Between the trimmed V and J ends, which lost 7 bases and 2 bases, there was a span of 14 bases. In DNA, the CDR3 is TGTGCCAGCAAGGTGGTAATAGCGCAAGAGACCCAGTACTTC. Protein product: CASKVVIAQETQYF.

This clonotype appeared many times. This rearrangement joins TRBV15 to TRBJ1-5; TRBD1 agrees at 12 bases. With 4 bases clipped from V and 2 bases from J, the junction kept 15 bases outside the gene matches. The CDR3 is 20 amino acids. Germline CDR1 and CDR2: LNHNV and YYDKDF (reference sequence). In DNA form, the CDR3 reads TGTGCCACCAGCAACCTCGGGACAGGGGGCGTTTGGGTTGGCAATCAGCCCCAGCATTTT. It encodes CATSNLGTGGVWVGNQPQHF. Complete variable domain (other parts from reference TRBV15 and TRBJ1-5): DAMVIQNPRYQVTQFGKPVTLSCSQTLNHNVMYWYQQKSSQAPKLLFHYYDKDFNNEADTPDNFQSRRPNTSFCFLDIRSPGLGDTAMYLCATSNLGTGGVWVGNQPQHFGDGTRLSIL.

This clonotype has at least ten counts. This chain joins TRBV7-2 and TRBJ1-1, with 7 bases that match TRBD1. CDR1 and CDR2 from the germline V gene are SGHTA and FQGNSA. J was trimmed by 4 bases and V by 4 bases; bases with no gene match: 6. The CDR3 runs to 14 residues. The CDR3 region is CASSSDRALTEAFF. The CDR3 DNA is TGTGCCAGCAGCTCAGACAGGGCACTCACTGAAGCTTTCTTT.

This clonotype came up many times. The chain employs TRBV20-1 and TRBJ2-2, with 10 positions matching TRBD2. The length of the CDR3 is 14 residues. Germline CDR1 and CDR2: DFQATT and SNEGSKA (reference sequence). Losses at the gene ends were 3 bases for V and 6 bases for J; bases not matched to a gene: 4. CDR3 DNA: TGCAGTGCTAGGGTAGCGGGGGGCCCCGGGGAGCTGTTTTTT. Its protein product is CSARVAGGPGELFF.

The J gene is TRBJ1-5, the V gene TRBV6-1, with 9 bases identical to TRBD1. CDR3 size: 18 residues. With 6 bases clipped from V and 7 bases from J, the junction kept 19 bases outside the gene matches. Germline V CDR1 and CDR2: MNHNS, SASEGT. CDR3 residues: CASRESGQGLSNYQPQHF. CDR3 DNA sequence: TGTGCCAGCAGAGAATCGGGACAGGGCCTCTCAAACTACCAGCCCCAGCATTTT.

This clonotype occurred many times. The rearrangement joins TRBV10-3 to TRBJ1-1; 7 nucleotides line up with TRBD1. CDR3 length equals 14 residues. CDR1 is ENHRY, CDR2 SYGVKD, per germline. The ends lost 7 bases at V and 0 bases at J; junction bases unmatched: 5. DNA of the CDR3: TGTGCCATCACCCCGACAGGGATGAACACTGAAGCTTTCTTT. Protein sequence: CAITPTGMNTEAFF.

This clonotype was recorded many times. This sequence joins TRBV11-2 and TRBJ1-2; D possibly corresponds to TRBD1 (5 bases). Germline lookup yields CDR1 SGHAT and CDR2 FQNNGV. The CDR3 loop spans 14 amino acids. The V end was cut by 5 bases, the J end by 4 bases, with 14 bases between. CDR3 bases: TGTGCCAGCAGCCAGGACATGGATAGCTATGGCTACACCTTC. It translates to CASSQDMDSYGYTF.

This clonotype was detected many times. V is TRBV5-4 and J is TRBJ2-5, with D unclear. The germline CDR1 and CDR2 sequences are SGHNT and YYREEE (reference sequence). The V end lost 5 bases, the J end lost 5 bases, and 13 bases lay between the germline ends. The CDR3 contains 13 residues. CDR3 region: CASSSGVLETQYF. CDR3 DNA sequence: TGTGCCAGCAGTTCGGGCGTTTTGGAGACCCAGTACTTC.

The genes are TRBV30 and TRBJ1-1; 7 bases fit TRBD1. The CDR3 consists of 13 residues. The V and J ends lost 0 bases and 8 bases, in that order; junction bases with no gene match: 6. Germline loops: CDR1 GTSNPN, CDR2 SVGIG (reference sequence). CDR3 DNA: TGTGCCTGGAGTGTAGGAGGGGGCAAGGAAGCTTTCTTT. Translating gives CAWSVGGGKEAFF.

This clonotype occurred many times. This chain connects TRBV20-1 to TRBJ2-7; unclear D gene. Germline values: CDR1 DFQATT, CDR2 SNEGSKA (reference sequence). The V gene lost 8 bases and the J gene lost 6 bases, with 14 bases spanning the gap. There are 11 residues in the CDR3. CDR3 loop: CSTTKLGEQYF. CDR3 bases: TGCAGTACCACAAAGTTAGGCGAGCAGTACTTC.

J is TRBJ1-5 and V is TRBV12-3 or TRBV12-4, with D possibly matching TRBD1 (5 bases). Trimming shortened V by 4 bases and J by 0 bases, and 13 bases separated the two germline ends. CDR3 length equals 16 residues. The CDR3 sequence: CASSYEGVSSNQPQHF. The CDR3 nucleotides are TGTGCCAGCAGTTACGAAGGGGTATCTAGCAATCAGCCCCAGCATTTT.

This clonotype was counted between two and nine times. The genes are TRBV5-1 and TRBJ2-2, with D tentatively TRBD1 (5 bases). The germline CDR1 and CDR2 sequences are SGHRS and YFSETQ. V lost 2 bases to trimming and J lost 5 bases, with 10 bases between them. CDR3 length equals 14 residues. The CDR3 bases are TGCGCCAGCAGCTTTGAAGGGGTAACCGGGGAGCTGTTTTTT. It codes for CASSFEGVTGELFF.

The table lists this clonotype with many counts. This chain links TRBV20-1 with TRBJ2-7; D is perhaps TRBD2 (6 bases). The CDR3 spans 13 residues. V lost 3 bases and J lost 0, with 9 bases in between. Germline V gives CDR1 DFQATT, CDR2 SNEGSKA (reference sequence). The DNA of the CDR3 is TGCAGTGCTAGCGGGGGAATCTCCTACGAGCAGTACTTC. It codes for CSASGGISYEQYF.

This clonotype showed up many times. The chain has TRBV11-1 and TRBJ2-5, with 11 bases that match TRBD2. This CDR3 comprises 14 residues. V gave up 5 bases and J gave up 5 bases; unmatched junction bases: 4. CDR1 SGHAT and CDR2 FQDESV come from the germline V gene (reference sequence). The chain's CDR3 is CASSLRTSGETQYF. CDR3 nucleotides: TGTGCCAGCAGCCTACGGACTAGCGGGGAGACCCAGTACTTC.